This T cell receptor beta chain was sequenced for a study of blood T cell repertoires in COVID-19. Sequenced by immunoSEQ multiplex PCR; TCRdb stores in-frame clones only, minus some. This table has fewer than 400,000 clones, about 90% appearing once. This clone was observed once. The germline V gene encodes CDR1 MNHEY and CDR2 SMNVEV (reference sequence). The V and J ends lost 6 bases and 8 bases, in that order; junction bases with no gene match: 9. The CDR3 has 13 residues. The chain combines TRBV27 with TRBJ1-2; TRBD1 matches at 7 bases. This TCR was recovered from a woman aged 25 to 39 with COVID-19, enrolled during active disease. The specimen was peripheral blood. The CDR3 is CASRDTGARGYTF. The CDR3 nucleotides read TGTGCCAGCAGGGACACAGGGGCCCGGGGCTACACCTTC.